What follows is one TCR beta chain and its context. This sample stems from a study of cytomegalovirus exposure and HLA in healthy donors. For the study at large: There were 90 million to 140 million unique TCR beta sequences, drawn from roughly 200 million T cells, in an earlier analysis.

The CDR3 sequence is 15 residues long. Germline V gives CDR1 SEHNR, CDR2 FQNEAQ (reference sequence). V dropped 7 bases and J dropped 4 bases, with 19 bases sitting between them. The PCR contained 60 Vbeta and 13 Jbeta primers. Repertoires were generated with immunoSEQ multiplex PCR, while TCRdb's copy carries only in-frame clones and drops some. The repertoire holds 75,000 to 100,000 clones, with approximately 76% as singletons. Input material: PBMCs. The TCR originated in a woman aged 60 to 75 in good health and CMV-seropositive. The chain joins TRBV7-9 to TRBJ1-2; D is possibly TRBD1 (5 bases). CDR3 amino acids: CASTQAAGHPYGYTF. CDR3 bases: TGTGCCAGCACCCAAGCGGCGGGGCACCCCTATGGCTACACCTTC.